This T cell receptor beta chain was profiled in a study of identical twins. Template switching added a universal primer site, and cDNA bore unique molecular identifiers. TCRdb analysed the 5' RACE reads with MiXCR anew, one entry per CDR3 protein. The sample has some 100,000 distinct CDR3 sequences, 5.5% to 7% seen once. This clonotype has a count of ten or more. The ends were cut back, 6 bases at V and 4 bases at J, with 9 bases in the middle. The CDR3 is 13 residues long. The TCR originated in a woman in her forties or fifties in good health. The J gene is TRBJ2-2, the V gene TRBV12-3 or TRBV12-4, with D unresolved. The sequenced sample consisted of memory T cells sorted from blood. CDR3 in amino acids: CASSSSPTGELFF. The CDR3 DNA reads TGTGCCAGCAGCAGCAGTCCCACCGGGGAGCTGTTTTTT.